This T cell receptor beta chain was sequenced in a study of blood T cell repertoires in COVID-19. Study as a whole: PBMCs, B-cell-depleted T cells, or T cells provided the cDNA or gDNA that made up the material.

It was during active infection that Seattle patients were enrolled and then longitudinally followed. Only in-frame clones appear in the TCRdb table, and some are missing; sequencing was by immunoSEQ multiplex PCR. The sample lists about 50,000 clones, more than 75% occurring once. The sample was peripheral blood. The sequence came from an elderly woman with COVID-19, enrolled during active disease.

CDR3 protein: CASSAEGAANTEAFF. The CDR3 DNA reads TGTGCCAGTAGTGCCGAGGGGGCAGCCAACACTGAAGCTTTCTTT. The J gene is TRBJ1-1, the V gene TRBV19, with TRBD1 matching 7 bases. Germline CDR1 reads LNHDA; CDR2 reads SQIVND (reference sequence). This CDR3 is built from 15 residues. With V trimmed by 5 bases and J by 2 bases, 8 bases remained unmatched.